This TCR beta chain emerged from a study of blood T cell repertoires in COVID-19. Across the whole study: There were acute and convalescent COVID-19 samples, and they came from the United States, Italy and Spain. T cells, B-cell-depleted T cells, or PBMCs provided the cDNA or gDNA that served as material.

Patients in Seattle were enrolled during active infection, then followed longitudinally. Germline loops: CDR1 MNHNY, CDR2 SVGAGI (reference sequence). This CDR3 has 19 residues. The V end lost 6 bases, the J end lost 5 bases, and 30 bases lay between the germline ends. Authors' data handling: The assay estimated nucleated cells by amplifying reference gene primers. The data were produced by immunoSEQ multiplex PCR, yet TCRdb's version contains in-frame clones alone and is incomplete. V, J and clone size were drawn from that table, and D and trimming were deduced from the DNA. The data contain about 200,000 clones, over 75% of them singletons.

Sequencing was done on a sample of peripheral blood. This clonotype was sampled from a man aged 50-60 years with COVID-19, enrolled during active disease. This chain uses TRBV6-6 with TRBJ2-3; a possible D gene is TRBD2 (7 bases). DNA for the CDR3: TGTGCCAGCAGCTCTCGGGTGGGAGGGGGTTCTTTGCGGAAAGATACGCAGTATTTT. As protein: CASSSRVGGGSLRKDTQYF.